This T cell receptor (beta chain) is drawn from a study of T cell repertoires in cytomegalovirus infection. Study-wide context: Signatures in public TCR beta sequences pointed to both CMV infection and matching HLA type.

Overall study results and limits: Cumulative frequency (of public TCR beta family members) identified carriers of CMV plus the relevant HLA.

One entry per CDR3 protein, called by TCRdb with MiXCR from the reads. Of 700,000 to 950,000 distinct CDR3 sequences listed, 32% are singletons. There are a few counts of this clonotype. What it binds is not known. Germline loops: CDR1 LGHNA, CDR2 YSLEER. V was pared by 0 bases and J by 2 bases, with 9 bases of the junction left unmatched. There are 18 residues in the CDR3. The chain links TRBV4-3 to TRBJ2-3; TRBD2 matches 9 bases. This clonotype was sampled from a human donor in good health (CMV status not recorded). Some clones in this sample may be carry-over from other donors' samples. Here the sequenced sample was cultured CD8+ T cells from PBMCs, taken from culture after CMV antigen stimulation. The CDR3 region has the DNA TGCGCCAGCAGCCAAGAGGTAGCGGGGGAGTTTATCACAGATACGCAGTATTTT. It translates to CASSQEVAGEFITDTQYF.